This T cell receptor beta chain is drawn from a study of patients and donors after allogeneic stem cell transplantation. TCRdb reprocessed the RT-PCR reads with MiXCR, giving one entry per CDR3 protein. The data contain tens of thousands of distinct CDR3 sequences, 6.8% of them singletons. This receptor was obtained from a human donor who was either an allogeneic HSCT recipient or a stem cell or donor lymphocyte infusion donor (not recorded which). It is not recorded whose cells these are; they may come from a transplant donor. The sample consisted of blood, either unsorted or a sorted T cell fraction (not recorded which).

The CDR3 DNA is TGTGCTAGTGGTTTACGTTGGGCCCGACAGAACGATAGCAATCAGCCCCAGCATTTT. Its protein is CASGLRWARQNDSNQPQHF. The chain couples TRBV12-5 to TRBJ1-5; D perhaps matches TRBD1 (5 bases). Germline V CDR1 and CDR2: LGHNT, FRNRAP. Between the trimmed V and J ends, which lost 3 bases and 0 bases, there was a span of 21 bases. This CDR3 contains 19 residues.